This T cell receptor beta chain was captured in a study of blood T cell repertoires in COVID-19. Study-level information: The analysed material was cDNA or gDNA that came from T cells, B-cell-depleted T cells, or PBMCs.

The ends lost 8 bases at V and 0 bases at J; junction bases unmatched: 11. The CDR3 runs to 16 residues. Germline V gives CDR1 MNHEY, CDR2 SMNVEV (reference sequence). In the original processing: Amplification of reference gene primers was used by the study to estimate nucleated cell counts. Here immunoSEQ multiplex PCR was the method, and the copy in TCRdb shows in-frame clones only, minus some. V and J calls and clone size are copied from that table; D and trimming were computed from the DNA. The sample has a few hundred thousand clones, around 80% seen once. The sequenced sample was peripheral blood. The rearrangement joins TRBV27 to TRBJ2-3, with 7 positions matching TRBD1. This TCR came from a woman of 80 years or more with acute or convalescent COVID-19. Here the CDR3 DNA reads TGTGCCAGCCGTGACGAGGGGGCCCCCAGCACAGATACGCAGTATTTT. It yields the protein CASRDEGAPSTDTQYF.